This passage covers 27 T cell receptor beta chains from one sample sequenced in a study of blood T cell repertoires in COVID-19. The assay was immunoSEQ multiplex PCR, and TCRdb's table has in-frame clones only and misses some. The repertoire holds fewer than 200,000 clones, with roughly 82% as singletons. Source material: PBMCs or T cells enriched from blood (not recorded which). These receptors all come from a woman aged 55 to 70 with acute COVID-19.

This chain uses TRBV5-4 with TRBJ2-1; D gene ambiguous. Trimming cost V 0 bases and J 7 bases, with 5 bases left between them. The CDR3 has 12 amino acids. CDR1 SGHNT and CDR2 YYREEE come from the germline V gene (reference sequence). The CDR3 reads CASSLGRNEQFF. The CDR3 nucleotides are TGTGCCAGCAGCTTGGGCAGGAATGAGCAGTTCTTC. The full variable domain, completed using reference TRBV5-4 and TRBJ2-1, is ETGVTQSPTHLIKTRGQQVTLRCSSQSGHNTVSWYQQALGQGPQFIFQYYREEENGRGNFPPRFSGLQFPNYSSELNVNALELDDSALYLCASSLGRNEQFFGPGTRLTVL.

The chain couples TRBV7-8 to TRBJ1-5; 7 nucleotides line up with TRBD1. The CDR3 covers 15 residues. V lost 2 bases and J lost 5; bases outside the gene matches: 6. The germline CDR1 and CDR2 sequences are SGHVS and FQNEAQ. CDR3 sequence reads: CASSLWDRGDQPQHF. The CDR3 coding sequence is TGTGCCAGCAGCTTATGGGACAGAGGGGATCAGCCCCAGCATTTT. Supplemented by reference TRBV7-8 and TRBJ1-5, the full variable domain reads GAGVSQSPRYKVAKRGQDVALRCDPISGHVSLFWYQQALGQGPEFLTYFQNEAQLDKSGLPSDRFFAERPEGSVSTLKIQRTQQEDSAVYLCASSLWDRGDQPQHFGDGTRLSIL.

The chain has TRBV30 and TRBJ1-3, with no clear D. The V gene lost 2 bases and the J gene lost 4 bases, with 15 bases spanning the gap. Germline V lookup: CDR1 GTSNPN, CDR2 SVGIG (reference sequence). The CDR3 runs 15 residues. CDR3 amino acids: CAWSHFRGSGNTIYF. As DNA, the CDR3 is TGTGCCTGGAGTCACTTCCGGGGTTCAGGAAACACCATATATTTT.

V usage is TRBV19 and J usage is TRBJ1-5, with D unresolved. V dropped 7 bases and J dropped 6 bases, with 16 bases sitting between them. This CDR3 has 14 residues. In germline, CDR1 is LNHDA, CDR2 SQIVND (reference sequence). CDR3 nucleotide sequence: TGTGCCAGTACCCACAGACAAGGAGGTCAGCCCCAGCATTTT. As protein: CASTHRQGGQPQHF.

Regarding this clone: The same CDR3 is also encoded by other DNA sequences in this sample. The rearrangement joins TRBV4-3 to TRBJ1-3; D gene uncertain. This CDR3 has 16 residues. Germline CDR1 is LGHNA and CDR2 is YSLEER. V dropped 0 bases and J dropped 0 bases, with 9 bases sitting between them. CDR3 in amino acids: CASSQEGQLSGNTIYF. The CDR3 DNA is TGCGCCAGCAGCCAAGAGGGCCAACTCTCTGGAAACACCATATATTTT.

The chain recombines TRBV9 with TRBJ1-2, with 8 bases that match TRBD1. This CDR3 region has 14 residues. Germline loops: CDR1 SGDLS, CDR2 YYNGEE. With 4 bases clipped from V and 8 bases from J, the junction kept 10 bases outside the gene matches. CDR3 in amino acids: CASSPRTGQGGYTF. DNA for the CDR3: TGTGCCAGCAGCCCGCGGACAGGGCAGGGGGGCTACACCTTC.

A few counts support this clone. The chain employs TRBV7-2 and TRBJ1-2, with 7 bases that match TRBD1. CDR3 length equals 16 residues. V gave up 1 base and J gave up 0 bases; unmatched junction bases: 5. Germline assignment: CDR1 SGHTA and CDR2 FQGNSA. DNA of the CDR3: TGTGCCAGCAGCTTAGTAGGGGGCATAGCTAACTATGGCTACACCTTC. This gives the protein CASSLVGGIANYGYTF.

The genes are TRBV5-1 and TRBJ2-1; the D gene is possibly TRBD2 (5 bases). V was clipped by 0 bases and J by 6 bases, with 10 bases between them. CDR3 length: 14 amino acids. Germline V lookup: CDR1 SGHRS, CDR2 YFSETQ. CDR3 residues: CASSLGGEGNEQFF. The CDR3 DNA sequence: TGCGCCAGCAGCTTGGGGGGAGAAGGCAATGAGCAGTTCTTC.

In its sample, this clone was seen once. The chain carries TRBV7-6 and TRBJ2-6, with TRBD1 as a possible D gene (5 bases). CDR1 is SGHVS and CDR2 is FNYEAQ in the germline V gene. This CDR3 is 18 amino acids long. With 5 bases removed from V and 2 bases from J, the gap between germline ends came to 19 bases. The CDR3 DNA sequence: TGTGCCAGCAGCCAAGCTAAGGGGCGCACTACTGGGGCCAACGTCCTGACTTTC. This translates into CASSQAKGRTTGANVLTF. Complete variable domain (other parts from reference TRBV7-6 and TRBJ2-6): GAGVSQSPRYKVTKRGQDVALRCDPISGHVSLYWYRQALGQGPEFLTYFNYEAQQDKSGLPNDRFSAERPEGSISTLTIQRTEQRDSAMYRCASSQAKGRTTGANVLTFGAGSRLTVL.

The chain employs TRBV30 and TRBJ2-7; possible D gene TRBD1, 6 bases. Germline V gene lookup returns CDR1 GTSNPN and CDR2 SVGIG (reference sequence). The CDR3 consists of 14 residues. V shed 8 bases and J shed 1 base, with 18 bases lying between them. CDR3 in DNA: TGTGCCCGCAGTGGAAGGACAGCTTCCTACGAGCAGTACTTC. It is translated as CARSGRTASYEQYF.

The V call is TRBV5-6, the J call TRBJ1-5, with D unresolved. CDR3 length equals 15 residues. The ends were cut back, 2 bases at V and 7 bases at J, with 16 bases in the middle. Per germline, CDR1 SGHDT and CDR2 YYEEEE. In DNA, the CDR3 is TGTGCCAGCAGCTTCTTAGGGAGGGAGGACCAGCCCCAGCATTTT. It is translated as CASSFLGREDQPQHF.

The chain recombines TRBV19 with TRBJ1-2; a weak D match, TRBD1 (5 bases). The germline V and J ends were trimmed by 3 bases and 8 bases, with 19 bases remaining between them. Germline CDR1 reads LNHDA; CDR2 reads SQIVND (reference sequence). The CDR3 covers 15 residues. CDR3 DNA: TGTGCCAGTAGTATTGTCGGGGGAGCCGGTGGAGGCTACACCTTC. Amino acids: CASSIVGGAGGGYTF.

The J gene is TRBJ2-1, the V gene TRBV6-5; perhaps TRBD2 as D (5 bases). V was clipped by 7 bases and J by 4 bases, with 14 bases between them. The CDR3 has 14 residues. Looked up from germline, CDR1 is MNHEY and CDR2 is SVGAGI. Here the CDR3 reads CASKRASSYNEQFF. The CDR3 DNA reads TGTGCCAGCAAAAGGGCTAGCTCGTACAATGAGCAGTTCTTC.

This CDR3 is CASSQRDRGYGYTF. CDR3 in DNA: TGTGCCAGCTCACAACGGGACAGGGGTTATGGCTACACCTTC. This sequence joins TRBV18 and TRBJ1-2; 10 nucleotides agree with TRBD1. Germline CDR1 and CDR2: KGHSH and LQKENI. V gave up 4 bases and J gave up 5 bases; unmatched junction bases: 4. CDR3 length equals 14 residues.

Only a few counts were recorded for this clone. In DNA form, the CDR3 reads TGCGCCAGCAGCCTGGAACGTGGGACAGGGGAATCACCCCTCCACTTT. This translates into CASSLERGTGESPLHF. The rearrangement joins TRBV5-1 to TRBJ1-6, with TRBD1 matching over 10 bases. Trimming took 4 bases from V and 10 from J; bases not matched to a gene: 11. The CDR3 runs 16 residues. Germline V lookup: CDR1 SGHRS, CDR2 YFSETQ.

The chain recombines TRBV19 with TRBJ1-1, with a possible D match to TRBD1 (6 bases). Trimming cost V 4 bases and J 5 bases, with 11 bases left between them. This CDR3 region has 13 residues. Germline CDR1 reads LNHDA; CDR2 reads SQIVND (reference sequence). The CDR3 DNA follows: TGTGCCAGTAGTACAGAGGGACAAACTGAAGCTTTCTTT. Translation gives CASSTEGQTEAFF.

This chain connects TRBV6-5 to TRBJ1-1; the match to TRBD1 covers 7 bases. The V gene end was trimmed by 2 bases and the J gene end by 8 bases; junction bases not matched to a gene: 2. CDR1 is MNHEY, CDR2 SVGAGI, per germline. The CDR3 contains 12 residues. CDR3 amino acids: CASSYRQGEAFF. The CDR3 coding sequence is TGTGCCAGCAGTTACCGACAGGGAGAAGCTTTCTTT.

This chain connects TRBV11-2 to TRBJ2-5, with D perhaps matching TRBD1 (6 bases). The CDR3 spans 16 residues. The V end lost 8 bases, the J end lost 0 bases, and 19 bases lay between the germline ends. The germline gives CDR1 SGHAT, CDR2 FQNNGV. CDR3 nucleotide sequence: TGTGCCAGCCTGACTTCGACAGGTCCGCACCAAGAGACCCAGTACTTC. Amino acid sequence: CASLTSTGPHQETQYF.

The CDR3 sequence is CASSQDPPGTNTGELFF. In DNA form, the CDR3 reads TGCGCCAGCAGCCAAGATCCCCCAGGGACGAACACCGGGGAGCTGTTTTTT. This chain uses TRBV4-3 with TRBJ2-2, with a weak D call TRBD1 (5 bases). The germline CDR1 and CDR2 sequences are LGHNA and YSLEER. The CDR3 has 17 residues. Trimming shortened V by 0 bases and J by 0 bases, and 11 bases separated the two germline ends.

The chain joins TRBV5-1 to TRBJ1-4, with D hard to call. Germline values: CDR1 SGHRS, CDR2 YFSETQ. This CDR3 region has 15 residues. The ends were cut back, 2 bases at V and 4 bases at J, with 12 bases in the middle. The DNA of the CDR3 is TGCGCCAGCAGCTTCGGTGGTACAGTTAATGAAAAACTGTTTTTT. It translates to CASSFGGTVNEKLFF.

The chain employs TRBV10-2 and TRBJ2-1, with 7 bases that match TRBD2. Germline trimming cut 6 bases from V and 5 bases from J; bases unmatched to any gene: 4. The CDR3 contains 13 residues. Germline V CDR1 and CDR2: WSHSY, SAAADI. CDR3 region: CASSLAGNNEQFF. In nucleotides, the CDR3 is TGCGCCAGCAGCTTAGCGGGTAACAATGAGCAGTTCTTC.

There are a few counts of this clone. The V and J genes are TRBV6-5 and TRBJ1-5; 8 bases map to TRBD1. The CDR3 totals 15 residues. From germline, CDR1 is MNHEY and CDR2 SVGAGI. V was clipped by 5 bases and J by 3 bases; unmatched bases: 6. The CDR3 spells CASSPGQGNNQPQHF. The CDR3, as DNA: TGTGCCAGCAGTCCAGGACAGGGAAACAATCAGCCCCAGCATTTT.

This chain links TRBV20-1 with TRBJ2-7, with 8 bases aligning to TRBD2. Per germline, CDR1 DFQATT and CDR2 SNEGSKA (reference sequence). V was pared by 3 bases and J by 6 bases, with 10 bases of the junction left unmatched. This CDR3 has 14 residues. This CDR3 reads CSASGSGGLGEQYV. The CDR3 DNA sequence: TGCAGTGCTAGTGGCAGCGGGGGTCTGGGCGAGCAGTACGTC.

The V and J genes are TRBV18 and TRBJ2-1, with TRBD2 matching over 7 bases. J lost 0 bases, V lost 6 bases, and 5 bases had no gene match. There are 15 residues in the CDR3. The germline V gene has CDR1 KGHSH and CDR2 LQKENI. CDR3 DNA sequence: TGTGCCAGCTCGATCGGCGGGGGCTCCTACAATGAGCAGTTCTTC. Residues: CASSIGGGSYNEQFF. The full variable domain, in which reference TRBV18 and TRBJ2-1 provide the parts outside the CDR3, is NAGVMQNPRHLVRRRGQEARLRCSPMKGHSHVYWYRQLPEEGLKFMVYLQKENIIDESGMPKERFSAEFPKEGPSILRIQQVVRGDSAAYFCASSIGGGSYNEQFFGPGTRLTVL.

The gene calls are TRBV7-8 and TRBJ2-2; 8 nucleotides agree with TRBD1. The CDR3 loop spans 14 amino acids. Germline CDR1 reads SGHVS; CDR2 reads FQNEAQ. The J segment lost 4 bases and the V segment lost 7 bases, leaving 5 bases of the junction unmatched. CDR3 in DNA: TGTGCCAGCACCCGACAGGGGAGCACCGGGGAGCTGTTTTTT. Protein sequence: CASTRQGSTGELFF.

The rearrangement joins TRBV19 to TRBJ2-5; D possibly corresponds to TRBD2 (7 bases). V gave up 7 bases and J gave up 1 base, with 10 bases separating them. In germline, CDR1 is LNHDA, CDR2 SQIVND (reference sequence). The CDR3 loop spans 13 amino acids. DNA for the CDR3: TGTGCCAGTAACCGGGGGGCCCAAGAGACCCAGTACTTC. It is translated as CASNRGAQETQYF.

The chain joins TRBV3-1 (or the pseudogene TRBV3-2) to TRBJ1-5, with TRBD1 as a possible D gene (5 bases). Trimming pared 4 bases from V and 6 bases from J, leaving 13 bases between. This CDR3 spans 14 amino acids. Germline-derived CDR1 and CDR2 are LGHDT and YNNKEL (reference sequence). The CDR3 DNA reads as TGTGCCAGCAGCCGGAACAGGCGAACTCAGCCCCAGCATTTT. Translation gives CASSRNRRTQPQHF.